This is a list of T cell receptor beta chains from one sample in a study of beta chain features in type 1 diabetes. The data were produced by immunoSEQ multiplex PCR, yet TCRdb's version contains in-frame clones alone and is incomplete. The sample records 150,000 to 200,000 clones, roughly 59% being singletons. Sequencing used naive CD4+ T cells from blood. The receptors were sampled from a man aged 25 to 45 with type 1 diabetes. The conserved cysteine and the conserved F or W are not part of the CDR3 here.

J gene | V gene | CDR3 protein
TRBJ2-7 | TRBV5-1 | ASSHPLGTKSYEQY
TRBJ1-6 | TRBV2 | ASTPGQGHSPLH
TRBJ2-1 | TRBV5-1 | ASSPMGARNNEQF
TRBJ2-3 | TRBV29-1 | SAGGEGRTQY
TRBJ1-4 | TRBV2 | ASRTGENEKLF
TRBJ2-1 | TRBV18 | ASSPRDNEQF
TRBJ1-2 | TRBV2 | ASSDDRGHGYT
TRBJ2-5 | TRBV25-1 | ASDRGQGTQY
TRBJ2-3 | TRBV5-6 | ASSDRVHSTDTQY
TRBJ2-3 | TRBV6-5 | ASIQTGTDTQY
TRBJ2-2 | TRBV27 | ASRGTGETGELF
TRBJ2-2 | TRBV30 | AWSSGESTGELF
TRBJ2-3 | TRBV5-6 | ASSLSEASQY
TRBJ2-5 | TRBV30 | AWSVQGPETQY
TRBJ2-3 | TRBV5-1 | ASSFNREDTQY
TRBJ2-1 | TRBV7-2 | ASSSTTSGFYNEQF
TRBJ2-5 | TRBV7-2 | ASSLAGTRGLETQY
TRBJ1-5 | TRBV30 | AWSVSISNQPQH
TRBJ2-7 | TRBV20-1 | SAQLGDEQY
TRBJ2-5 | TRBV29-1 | SVDSSQETQY
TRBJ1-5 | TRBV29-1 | SVGQGRNQPQH